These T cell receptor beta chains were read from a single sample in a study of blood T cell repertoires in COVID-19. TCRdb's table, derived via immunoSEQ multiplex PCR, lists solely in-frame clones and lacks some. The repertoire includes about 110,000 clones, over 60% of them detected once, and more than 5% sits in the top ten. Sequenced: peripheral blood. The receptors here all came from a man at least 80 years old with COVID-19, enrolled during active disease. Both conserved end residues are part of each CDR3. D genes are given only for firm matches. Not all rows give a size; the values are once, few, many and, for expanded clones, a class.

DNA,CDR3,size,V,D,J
TGTGCCAGCACCCCCGGACTAGCGGGAGGCTACGAGCAGTACTTC,CASTPGLAGGYEQYF,NA,TRBV27,TRBD2,TRBJ2-7
TGTGCCAGTAGTATCCTCCACAATGAGCAGTTCTTC,CASSILHNEQFF,once,TRBV19,NA,TRBJ2-1
TGTGCCAGCAGTTCCGACAGTGAAAAACTGTTTTTT,CASSSDSEKLFF,few,TRBV6-5,NA,TRBJ1-4
TGTGCCAGCAGTGATAGGACAGGTCATCAGCCCCAGCATTTT,CASSDRTGHQPQHF,NA,TRBV2,TRBD1,TRBJ1-5
TGTGCCAGCAGCTTATTCACTGCCAATGAGCAGTTCTTC,CASSLFTANEQFF,NA,TRBV11-3,NA,TRBJ2-1
TGTGCCAGCGGAGGACCCCCCGCCGGAAACACCATATATTTT,CASGGPPAGNTIYF,NA,TRBV3-1/TRBV3-2,NA,TRBJ1-3
TGCGCCAGCAGCCACCAGGGACTAGCGGAGTCCTACGAGCAGTACTTC,CASSHQGLAESYEQYF,NA,TRBV4-1,TRBD2,TRBJ2-7
TGTGCCAGCAGCTCGCAGGGATACACTGAAGCTTTCTTT,CASSSQGYTEAFF,NA,TRBV7-2,NA,TRBJ1-1
TGTGCCAGCAGTTTACTCCCGGGCAATCAGCCCCAGCATTTT,CASSLLPGNQPQHF,NA,TRBV6-5,NA,TRBJ1-5
TGTGCCTGGACAGGGCCTGGGGAGACCCAGTACTTC,CAWTGPGETQYF,NA,TRBV30,NA,TRBJ2-5
TGTGCCAGCAGTCGGGACACCCCGAGCTCTGGAAACACCATATATTTT,CASSRDTPSSGNTIYF,NA,TRBV25-1,NA,TRBJ1-3
TGTGCCAGCAGTCCACCGGCGACAGGAATCTCCTACGAGCAGTACTTC,CASSPPATGISYEQYF,NA,TRBV28,NA,TRBJ2-7
TGTGCCAGCAGCCAAGATAAAGGGGTCAGCTCAGCGTATGGCTACACCTTC,CASSQDKGVSSAYGYTF,NA,TRBV4-2,NA,TRBJ1-2
TGTGCCAGCAGCGCGGGACAGGGGTTGGCTAACTATGGCTACACCTTC,CASSAGQGLANYGYTF,NA,TRBV25-1,TRBD1,TRBJ1-2
TGTGCCAGCAGCCGCTCGGGAGAAGAGAACACTGAAGCTTTCTTT,CASSRSGEENTEAFF,NA,TRBV6-5,NA,TRBJ1-1
TGTGCCAGCAGCCAAGGAACACAGGGGTACACCATATATTTT,CASSQGTQGYTIYF,NA,TRBV3-1/TRBV3-2,TRBD1,TRBJ1-3
TGCGCCAGCAGCTTGGGCGCGGTCATGAACACTGAAGCTTTCTTT,CASSLGAVMNTEAFF,NA,TRBV5-1,NA,TRBJ1-1
TGTGCCAGCAGCGCCGGAGACGGGGGGGCAGGTTCACCCCTCCACTTT,CASSAGDGGAGSPLHF,NA,TRBV5-5,NA,TRBJ1-6
TGTGCCATCAGTGCAGCGGGTGATGGCTACACCTTC,CAISAAGDGYTF,NA,TRBV10-3,NA,TRBJ1-2
TGTGCCAGCAGCCAAGGGAGGGCTAGCGGGAGCCATGAGCAGTTCTTC,CASSQGRASGSHEQFF,NA,TRBV4-2,TRBD2,TRBJ2-1
TGTGCCACTAGGGCGGGGAGGGACTACGAGCAGTACTTC,CATRAGRDYEQYF,NA,TRBV15,TRBD2,TRBJ2-7
TGCGCCAGCAGCCAAGATAACGCACAATCGACGGGGGAGCAGTACTTC,CASSQDNAQSTGEQYF,few,TRBV4-1,NA,TRBJ2-7
TGTGCCAGCAGCTTAAGAAGCTCCCCAACAGATACGCAGTATTTT,CASSLRSSPTDTQYF,NA,TRBV7-9,NA,TRBJ2-3
TGTGCCAGTAGTAGCGGGACTAGCGGGAACTACGAGCAGTACTTC,CASSSGTSGNYEQYF,NA,TRBV19,TRBD2,TRBJ2-7
TGCGCCAGCAGTCAAGCCGACAGAGATAATGAAAAACTGTTTTTT,CASSQADRDNEKLFF,NA,TRBV23-1,NA,TRBJ1-4
TGTGCCAGCAGCTTTCGCGACAGGGGTGATGAGCAGTTCTTC,CASSFRDRGDEQFF,NA,TRBV7-9,TRBD1,TRBJ2-1
TGTGCCAGCAGCGTAGATTGGGAGCCTAGGACTGAAGCTTTCTTT,CASSVDWEPRTEAFF,NA,TRBV9,NA,TRBJ1-1
TGTGCCAGCAGCCAAGAACACAGGGCAAATACTGAAGCTTTCTTT,CASSQEHRANTEAFF,NA,TRBV4-2,NA,TRBJ1-1
TGTGCCAGAAGCCGGACCCAGGGGGCTGATTACACTGAAGCTTTCTTT,CARSRTQGADYTEAFF,few,TRBV5-3,TRBD1,TRBJ1-1
TGTGCCAGCAGCTTACCAACTAGCGGGAGTTGGGACAATGAGCAGTTCTTC,CASSLPTSGSWDNEQFF,NA,TRBV7-2,TRBD2,TRBJ2-1